Presented here are 29 T cell receptor beta chains from one specimen sequenced in a study of neurological immune-mediated disorders. TCRdb called the 5' RACE reads again in MiXCR, with one record for every CDR3 protein. The sample has 54,000 or so distinct CDR3 sequences; less than 4% are singletons. The sample was PBMCs. The receptor source for this set is a man in his sixties with multiple sclerosis.

Ten or more counts support this clonotype. This chain uses TRBV5-1 with TRBJ2-1, with D tentatively TRBD1 (6 bases). Germline V gene data show CDR1 as SGHRS and CDR2 as YFSETQ. Trimming shortened V by 4 bases and J by 4 bases, and 12 bases separated the two germline ends. The length of the CDR3 is 14 residues. The CDR3 bases are TGCGCCAGCAGCCTCCAGGACAGTTACAATGAGCAGTTCTTC. Amino acids: CASSLQDSYNEQFF.

In regard to this clonotype: A read error may be the cause here, since a much bigger clone is one base away. DNA of the CDR3: TGCAGTGCTGGGGACTTGGGCGGCAATCAGCCCCAGAATTTT. This codes for CSAGDLGGNQPQNF. V is TRBV20-1 and J is TRBJ1-5, with a possible D match to TRBD1 (5 bases). The CDR3 length is 14 residues. Germline-derived CDR1 and CDR2 are DFQATT and SNEGSKA (reference sequence).

The sample holds a few counts of this clonotype. The J gene is TRBJ2-1, the V gene TRBV4-1, with D perhaps matching TRBD1 or TRBD2 (7 bases each). With 0 bases removed from V and 6 bases from J, the gap between germline ends came to 18 bases. The germline V gene encodes CDR1 MGHRA and CDR2 YSYEKL. CDR3 length: 17 amino acids. This CDR3 reads CASSQEPAGGVINEQFF. The CDR3 DNA reads TGCGCCAGCAGCCAAGAACCCGCAGGGGGGGTCATCAATGAGCAGTTCTTC.

This clonotype was counted at least ten times. This chain connects TRBV12-3 or TRBV12-4 to TRBJ2-7; 9 bases are a match to TRBD1. The CDR3 covers 11 residues. V gave up 5 bases and J gave up 13 bases; unmatched junction bases: 6. CDR3 amino acids: CASSLGQGKYF. Written as DNA, the CDR3 is TGTGCCAGCAGTCTCGGACAGGGGAAATACTTC.

This clonotype has ten or more counts. The chain recombines TRBV5-6 with TRBJ1-1; TRBD1 matches at 9 bases. After removal of 4 bases from V and 7 bases from J, the junction contained 8 bases not matched to a gene. Per the germline V gene, CDR1 is SGHDT and CDR2 is YYEEEE. The CDR3 has 14 amino acids. In DNA, the CDR3 is TGTGCCAGCAGCCCCCCGGGACAGGGCCATGAAGCTTTCTTT. Translating gives CASSPPGQGHEAFF.

The chain has TRBV19 and TRBJ1-4; 7 bases match TRBD1. The CDR3 is made up of 14 amino acids. Germline V gene sequence: CDR1 LNHDA, CDR2 SQIVND (reference sequence). J lost 3 bases, V lost 9 bases, and 7 bases had no gene match. CDR3 in amino acids: CASSFGTANEKLFF. The CDR3 coding sequence is TGTGCCAGCTCTTTTGGGACAGCTAATGAAAAACTGTTTTTT. Looking up the rest from reference TRBV19 and TRBJ1-4 gives the full variable domain: DGGITQSPKYLFRKEGQNVTLSCEQNLNHDAMYWYRQDPGQGLRLIYYSQIVNDFQKGDIAEGYSVSREKKESFPLTVTSAQKNPTAFYLCASSFGTANEKLFFGSGTQLSVL.

This clonotype was counted at least ten times. V is TRBV28 and J is TRBJ2-4; D not resolved. V lost 4 bases, J lost 6 bases, and 10 bases lay in between. The CDR3 sequence is 13 residues long. Germline lookup yields CDR1 MDHEN and CDR2 SYDVKM. This CDR3 reads CASSSGQLNIQYF. CDR3 sequence (DNA): TGTGCCAGCAGTTCGGGTCAGCTAAACATTCAGTACTTC.

This clonotype was counted between two and nine times. This CDR3 is CASTLAGGPLEQYF. CDR3 sequence (DNA): TGTGCCAGCACCCTAGCGGGAGGGCCACTCGAGCAGTACTTC. The rearrangement uses TRBV28 and TRBJ2-7; 12 bases align to TRBD2. Germline-derived CDR1 and CDR2 are MDHEN and SYDVKM. This CDR3 is 14 amino acids long. V lost 7 bases to trimming and J lost 6 bases; unmatched junction nucleotides: 7.

This clonotype came up many times. The V gene is TRBV12-3 or TRBV12-4, the J gene TRBJ1-1, with unresolved D. V was cut by 6 bases and J by 8 bases, with 10 bases left in between. This CDR3 spans 11 amino acids. This chain's CDR3 is CASSLGREAFF. Written as DNA, the CDR3 is TGTGCCAGCAGCTTGGGGAGGGAAGCTTTCTTT.

This clonotype was seen many times. This chain uses TRBV20-1 with TRBJ2-1, with a weak D call TRBD2 (6 bases). The CDR3 extends over 14 amino acids. V was cut by 5 bases and J by 4 bases, with 15 bases left in between. Germline V gives CDR1 DFQATT, CDR2 SNEGSKA (reference sequence). The CDR3 coding sequence is TGCAGTGCTGGGGGGACTTATTCATACAATGAGCAGTTCTTC. Translation: CSAGGTYSYNEQFF.

This clonotype was counted at least ten times. The rearrangement links TRBV7-9 to TRBJ2-1; tentative D call: TRBD2 (5 bases). Trimming took off 5 bases at V and 5 bases at J, with 22 bases between the two ends. Germline V gene lookup returns CDR1 SEHNR and CDR2 FQNEAQ (reference sequence). The CDR3 length is 17 residues. CDR3 region: CASSPKAVRARNNEQFF. DNA of the CDR3: TGTGCCAGCAGCCCGAAGGCTGTGCGGGCAAGAAACAATGAGCAGTTCTTC.

Many counts were recorded for this clonotype. The chain carries TRBV5-1 and TRBJ1-3, with D possibly matching TRBD1 (5 bases). Trimming cost V 5 bases and J 2 bases, with 8 bases left between them. The CDR3 has 13 amino acids. In germline, CDR1 is SGHRS, CDR2 YFSETQ. DNA of the CDR3: TGCGCCAGCAGTCCAGGGCCTGGAAACACCATATATTTT. Translating gives CASSPGPGNTIYF.

In this sample, this clonotype turned up many times. The gene calls are TRBV12-3 or TRBV12-4 and TRBJ2-7; D not resolved. V lost 3 bases and J lost 4, with 4 bases in between. The CDR3 is 11 amino acids. The CDR3 DNA sequence: TGTGCCAGCAGTTTCCAATACGAGCAGTACTTC. Translated, it gives CASSFQYEQYF.

This clonotype has just a few counts. The rearrangement joins TRBV11-2 to TRBJ1-5, with D tentatively TRBD1 (5 bases). The V end was cut by 1 base, the J end by 8 bases, with 18 bases between. Germline CDR1 and CDR2: SGHAT and FQNNGV. CDR3 length: 16 residues. CDR3 sequence: CASSLGWGRVGEPQHF. The CDR3 region has the DNA TGTGCCAGCAGCTTAGGATGGGGCCGGGTGGGGGAGCCCCAGCATTTT.

This clonotype was observed many times. The chain links TRBV7-9 to TRBJ1-3, with TRBD1 matching 8 bases. Trimming at V came to 8 bases and at J to 4 bases, leaving 10 bases not matched to a gene. CDR1 is SEHNR and CDR2 is FQNEAQ in the germline V gene (reference sequence). This CDR3 has 15 amino acids. This CDR3 reads CASGARGQAGNTIYF. In DNA form, the CDR3 reads TGTGCCAGCGGAGCCAGGGGGCAGGCCGGAAACACCATATATTTT.

This clonotype has at least ten counts. The genes are TRBV9 and TRBJ2-1; D unresolved. Per the germline V gene, CDR1 is SGDLS and CDR2 is YYNGEE. This CDR3 comprises 13 residues. V lost 5 bases and J 7 bases, leaving 13 bases between the germline ends. CDR3 nucleotide sequence: TGTGCCAGCAGGCCCCTAATGGGGAATGAGCAGTTCTTC. Translated, it gives CASRPLMGNEQFF.

This clonotype has ten or more counts. V gene TRBV24-1 combines with J gene TRBJ1-5; D gene unclear. V lost 1 base to trimming and J lost 1 base, with 4 bases between them. Germline CDR1 and CDR2: KGHDR and SFDVKD. There are 14 residues in the CDR3. CDR3 residues: CATSDFRSNQPQHF. The CDR3 DNA sequence: TGTGCCACCAGTGATTTTCGAAGCAATCAGCCCCAGCATTTT.

This clonotype was seen ten or more times. The chain joins TRBV29-1 to TRBJ2-5, with D perhaps given as TRBD1 or TRBD2 (7 bases each). V was trimmed by 6 bases and J by 1 base, leaving 15 bases between them. Germline CDR1 reads SQVTM; CDR2 reads ANQGSEA. The CDR3 has 14 amino acids. This chain's CDR3 is CSVQGGQVQETQYF. CDR3 nucleotide sequence: TGCAGCGTCCAGGGGGGGCAGGTCCAAGAGACCCAGTACTTC.

This clonotype was counted ten times or more. This chain joins TRBV29-1 and TRBJ2-2; TRBD1 aligns across 7 bases. CDR1 is SQVTM, CDR2 ANQGSEA, per germline. This CDR3 has 14 amino acids. The junction had 8 bases not matched to a gene; V was cut back by 4 bases and J by 6 bases. CDR3 nucleotide sequence: TGCAGCGTTGGTTTTCAACAGGGGCCCGGGGAGCTGTTTTTT. Translated: CSVGFQQGPGELFF.

This clonotype was detected many times. J is TRBJ2-5 and V is TRBV20-1, with 13 positions matching TRBD2. The CDR3 sequence is 16 residues long. Germline loops: CDR1 DFQATT, CDR2 SNEGSKA (reference sequence). The V segment lost 6 bases and the J segment 2 bases; nucleotides outside the gene matches: 9. The CDR3 nucleotides read TGCAGTGCAGATGGGACTAGCGGGGCCTTACAAGAGACCCAGTACTTC. Translated, it gives CSADGTSGALQETQYF.

As to this clonotype: One end of the junction is discordant with germline, which a read error may explain. V and J are TRBV7-2 and TRBJ2-1, with TRBD2 matching over 7 bases. CDR1 is SGHTA, CDR2 FQGNSA, per germline. The CDR3 consists of 12 residues. The CDR3 DNA is TGTGACAGCAGCTTAGCGGGTGGGGAGCAGTTCTTC. As protein: CDSSLAGGEQFF.

This clonotype was detected ten times or more. V usage is TRBV9 and J usage is TRBJ2-1; D is uncertain. Trimming took off 0 bases at V and 8 bases at J, with 6 bases between the two ends. This CDR3 is 12 amino acids long. Germline loops: CDR1 SGDLS, CDR2 YYNGEE. CDR3 amino acids: CASSVGTHEQFF. CDR3 sequence (DNA): TGTGCCAGCAGCGTAGGCACCCATGAGCAGTTCTTC.

This clonotype was counted between two and nine times. The CDR3 reads CASRPMTGLGETQYF. The CDR3 nucleotides read TGCGCCAGCAGACCCATGACAGGGTTGGGGGAGACCCAGTACTTC. The rearrangement uses TRBV10-2 and TRBJ2-5; 7 bases map to TRBD1. The CDR3 has 15 residues. Germline CDR1 WSHSY, CDR2 SAAADI. The trim removed 6 bases at V and 5 bases at J, leaving 12 bases unmatched.

This clonotype was detected ten times or more. The rearrangement joins TRBV20-1 to TRBJ2-3, with 10 bases fitting TRBD2. The length of the CDR3 is 15 residues. The germline gives CDR1 DFQATT, CDR2 SNEGSKA (reference sequence). V shed 0 bases and J 3 bases; nucleotides not matched to a gene: 3. In DNA form, the CDR3 reads TGCAGTGCTAGAGATTCAGCGGGGGGGACAGATACGCAGTATTTT. Translated: CSARDSAGGTDTQYF.

This chain connects TRBV4-2 to TRBJ1-2; 7 positions agree with TRBD1. This CDR3 comprises 15 residues. Looked up from germline, CDR1 is LGHNA and CDR2 is YNFKEQ. J lost 8 bases, V lost 2 bases, and 11 bases had no gene match. CDR3 residues: CASSQWGGTEGGYTF. In DNA, the CDR3 is TGTGCCAGCAGCCAATGGGGGGGGACAGAGGGCGGCTACACCTTC.

In this sample, this clonotype turned up a few times. V gene TRBV18 combines with J gene TRBJ2-1, with a weak D call TRBD2 (5 bases). The V end was cut by 6 bases, the J end by 5 bases, with 11 bases between. Germline CDR1 is KGHSH and CDR2 is LQKENI. This CDR3 comprises 13 residues. CDR3 bases: TGTGCCAGCTCCTCGGGGTCCAACAATGAGCAGTTCTTC. Its protein is CASSSGSNNEQFF.

This clonotype has a count of ten or more. This chain links TRBV7-2 with TRBJ2-2, with 8 nucleotides matching TRBD1. CDR3 length: 14 amino acids. Germline assignment: CDR1 SGHTA and CDR2 FQGNSA. V was pared by 6 bases and J by 0 bases, with 0 bases of the junction left unmatched. The CDR3 nucleotides are TGTGCCAGCAGGACAGGGGCGAACACCGGGGAGCTGTTTTTT. As protein: CASRTGANTGELFF.

J is TRBJ2-7 and V is TRBV20-1; D perhaps matches TRBD2 (5 bases). The V gene lost 1 base and the J gene lost 7 bases, with 17 bases spanning the gap. The CDR3 runs 14 residues. The germline gives CDR1 DFQATT, CDR2 SNEGSKA (reference sequence). The CDR3 is CSARGREIANEQYF. The CDR3 DNA is TGCAGTGCTAGAGGTCGGGAAATAGCGAATGAGCAGTACTTC.

This clonotype has a count of ten or more. This chain connects TRBV7-9 to TRBJ1-1, with 7 bases aligning to TRBD1. J lost 10 bases, V lost 4 bases, and 12 bases had no gene match. The CDR3 is 14 amino acids. Germline V gives CDR1 SEHNR, CDR2 FQNEAQ (reference sequence). CDR3 amino acids: CASSSEGQLQRAFF. In DNA, the CDR3 is TGTGCCAGCAGCTCGGAGGGACAGCTCCAACGAGCTTTCTTT.